This T cell receptor (beta chain) was retrieved from a study of prognosis after radiotherapy for stage I lung cancer. The germline gives CDR1 KGHSH, CDR2 LQKENI. Germline trimming cut 6 bases from V and 5 bases from J; bases unmatched to any gene: 6. CDR3 length: 13 residues. The TCR beta CDR3 region was amplified from genomic DNA, with two rounds of multiplex PCR being used for the amplification. Primers specific to each TRBV and TRBJ gene drove first-round PCR. TCRdb re-called the multiplex PCR reads through MiXCR, storing one row per CDR3 protein. The repertoire includes about 27,000 distinct CDR3 sequences, more than 45% of them detected once, and about 16% sits in the top ten.

The chain uses TRBV18 and TRBJ1-2; the match to TRBD1 covers 7 bases. The TCR sequence derives from a donor aged 50 or older with non-small cell lung cancer. The input for sequencing was PBMCs, taken before or after stereotactic body radiation therapy (not recorded which). The CDR3 sequence: CASSLRDSYGYTF. The CDR3 DNA reads TGTGCCAGCTCCCTCCGGGACAGTTATGGCTACACCTTC.